The 21 T cell receptor beta chains reported below all come from one sample, sequenced in a study of metastatic and nonmetastatic thyroid tumors. There were no patients who had received any treatment before thyroid surgery. TCRdb reprocessed the PCR reads using MiXCR. Here the sample spans 35,000 to 40,000 clones, approximately 30% being singletons. The material sequenced was blood. The origin of the receptors is a male donor with papillary thyroid cancer or a benign thyroid nodule (not recorded which). Some clones in this sample may be carry-over from other donors' samples.

This clone was picked up a small number of times. The V call is TRBV7-2, the J call TRBJ2-1; a weak D match, TRBD1 (5 bases). V lost 1 base to trimming and J lost 8 bases, with 12 bases between them. CDR3 length equals 14 residues. Germline assignment: CDR1 SGHTA and CDR2 FQGNSA. This CDR3 reads CASSLGPGQDEQFF. The CDR3 nucleotides are TGTGCCAGCAGCTTAGGACCAGGGCAGGATGAGCAGTTCTTC.

This rearrangement joins TRBV3-1 to TRBJ1-5; TRBD1 aligns across 10 bases. Looked up from germline, CDR1 is LGHDT and CDR2 is YNNKEL (reference sequence). This CDR3 contains 14 residues. V lost 1 base, J lost 7 bases, and 1 base stayed unmatched. The CDR3 is CASSQGTGGQPQHF. The CDR3 coding sequence is TGTGCCAGCAGCCAAGGGACAGGGGGGCAGCCCCAGCATTTT.

This clone appeared many times. The CDR3: CASSGGVRETQYF. The CDR3 DNA sequence: TGTGCCAGTAGTGGGGGGGTCAGAGAGACCCAGTACTTC. The chain carries TRBV19 and TRBJ2-5; TRBD2 agrees at 7 bases. Losses at the gene ends were 5 bases for V and 4 bases for J; bases not matched to a gene: 4. The CDR3 is 13 amino acids. The V gene's germline CDR1 is LNHDA and CDR2 SQIVND (reference sequence).

Details on this clone: The junction shows a germline mismatch at one end, possibly a read error. CDR3 bases: TGTGCCAGCAGTTTAGGGACAGCGCTTACCGGGGAGCTGTTTTTT. Its protein is CASSLGTALTGELFF. The V and J genes are TRBV7-8 and TRBJ2-2; 7 positions match TRBD1. Germline CDR1 is SGHVS and CDR2 is FQNEAQ. This CDR3 is built from 15 residues. The whole variable domain, remainder taken from reference TRBV7-8 and TRBJ2-2, is GAGVSQSPRYKVAKRGQDVALRCDPISGHVSLFWYQQALGQGPEFLTYFQNEAQLDKSGLPSDRFFAERPEGSVSTLKIQRTQQEDSAVYLCASSLGTALTGELFFGEGSRLTVL.

This clone has at least ten counts. The chain combines TRBV10-3 with TRBJ1-1; TRBD1 is a possible D gene (5 bases). V lost 6 bases and J lost 1, with 21 bases in between. Germline CDR1 reads ENHRY; CDR2 reads SYGVKD. The CDR3 is made up of 17 amino acids. The DNA for the CDR3 is TGTGCCATCAGAGAGAGTAGGGGCCAGGGAAGGAACACTGAAGCTTTCTTT. Residues: CAIRESRGQGRNTEAFF.

The gene calls are TRBV14 and TRBJ1-2; unclear D gene. Germline V gives CDR1 SGHDN, CDR2 FVKESK. V gave up 0 bases and J gave up 3 bases, with 14 bases separating them. The CDR3 is 16 residues long. CDR3 DNA: TGTGCCAGCAGCCAAGATCGGGGAGTTAGGGACTATGGCTACACCTTC. This gives the protein CASSQDRGVRDYGYTF.

The chain joins TRBV9 to TRBJ1-6; no firm D call. The CDR3 is made up of 13 amino acids. V lost 3 bases and J 5 bases, leaving 6 bases between the germline ends. Germline V gene sequence: CDR1 SGDLS, CDR2 YYNGEE. The CDR3 reads CASSAQHNSPLHF. CDR3 DNA: TGTGCCAGCAGCGCCCAACATAATTCACCCCTCCACTTT.

Judged by abundance, this clone is medium-sized. V is TRBV5-1 and J is TRBJ2-1, with TRBD2 matching 11 bases. CDR3 length: 16 residues. The germline V gene has CDR1 SGHRS and CDR2 YFSETQ. J was trimmed by 5 bases and V by 3 bases; bases with no gene match: 7. This CDR3 is CASSSKLGLADNEQFF. CDR3 nucleotide sequence: TGCGCCAGCAGCTCGAAGCTGGGACTAGCGGACAATGAGCAGTTCTTC.

Only a few counts were recorded for this clone. The gene calls are TRBV19 and TRBJ2-1; possibly TRBD2 for D (6 bases). The CDR3 spans 15 residues. Trimming left V 4 bases short and J 7 bases short, with 17 bases between. Looked up from germline, CDR1 is LNHDA and CDR2 is SQIVND (reference sequence). CDR3 amino acids: CASSTTGTLGNEQFF. Written as DNA, the CDR3 is TGTGCCAGTAGTACAACCGGGACTTTGGGAAATGAGCAGTTCTTC.

This clone was observed a few times. The chain joins TRBV12-5 to TRBJ2-1; no firm D call. V was cut by 3 bases and J by 4 bases, with 13 bases left in between. Germline-derived CDR1 and CDR2 are LGHNT and FRNRAP. This CDR3 contains 15 residues. CDR3 sequence: CASGFIGEGYNEQFF. In DNA, the CDR3 is TGTGCTAGTGGTTTCATCGGAGAAGGATACAATGAGCAGTTCTTC.

This clone was seen only a few times. The chain joins TRBV20-1 to TRBJ2-2; TRBD1 might be the D (6 bases). This CDR3 is built from 17 residues. V was trimmed by 0 bases and J by 0 bases, leaving 14 bases between them. Germline V gene sequence: CDR1 DFQATT, CDR2 SNEGSKA (reference sequence). In nucleotides, the CDR3 is TGCAGTGCTAGAGACGCCGCCAGACAGGCGAACACCGGGGAGCTGTTTTTT. This sequence encodes CSARDAARQANTGELFF.

In this sample, this clone turned up many times. The rearrangement links TRBV30 to TRBJ1-1; 7 nucleotides agree with TRBD1. The germline CDR1 and CDR2 sequences are GTSNPN and SVGIG (reference sequence). This CDR3 contains 14 residues. V gave up 1 base and J gave up 3 bases; unmatched junction bases: 5. The CDR3 coding sequence is TGTGCCTGGAGTGCCCACAGGGGCTACACTGAAGCTTTCTTT. It is translated as CAWSAHRGYTEAFF.

This clone was seen only a few times. V is TRBV6-6 and J is TRBJ2-4, with 9 bases fitting TRBD2. The CDR3 is made up of 15 amino acids. CDR1 is MNHNY and CDR2 is SVGAGI in the germline V gene (reference sequence). Unmatched junction bases numbered 6, after V lost 3 bases and J lost 6 bases. CDR3 sequence: CASSYPATSGNIQYF. The CDR3 DNA is TGTGCCAGCAGTTATCCCGCGACTAGCGGAAACATTCAGTACTTC.

V and J are TRBV20-1 and TRBJ1-5; 9 bases fit TRBD1. The junction had 5 bases not matched to a gene; V was cut back by 6 bases and J by 5 bases. Germline assignment: CDR1 DFQATT and CDR2 SNEGSKA (reference sequence). The CDR3 runs 13 residues. CDR3 sequence: CSAFRTGDQPQHF. Here the CDR3 DNA reads TGCAGTGCCTTCAGGACAGGGGATCAGCCCCAGCATTTT.

Note on this clone: The sample carries other DNA sequences with the same CDR3. The rearrangement links TRBV5-1 to TRBJ1-1; possibly TRBD1 for D (5 bases). Deletions cut 4 bases from V and 0 bases from J, with 22 bases between. The germline gives CDR1 SGHRS, CDR2 YFSETQ. CDR3 length: 18 residues. The CDR3 DNA is TGCGCCAGCAGCAAAGGGCTCAGGTGGGACCCTATGAACACTGAAGCTTTCTTT. This codes for CASSKGLRWDPMNTEAFF.

Within the sample, this clone is medium-sized. The chain links TRBV20-1 to TRBJ1-1; the match to TRBD1 covers 10 bases. The CDR3 is made up of 16 amino acids. Germline CDR1 is DFQATT and CDR2 is SNEGSKA (reference sequence). Losses at the gene ends were 0 bases for V and 4 bases for J; bases not matched to a gene: 8. The CDR3 nucleotides read TGCAGTGCTAGAGATCCGGACAGGGGGTTGGGCACTGAAGCTTTCTTT. Its translation: CSARDPDRGLGTEAFF.

This clone is medium-sized. The V and J genes are TRBV20-1 and TRBJ2-1; D is possibly TRBD2 (6 bases). Germline loops: CDR1 DFQATT, CDR2 SNEGSKA (reference sequence). The CDR3 has 14 amino acids. V was cut by 0 bases and J by 5 bases, with 11 bases left in between. The CDR3 is CSARELAGHNEQFF. The CDR3 region has the DNA TGCAGTGCTAGAGAACTAGCAGGTCACAATGAGCAGTTCTTC.

This clone was found many times. This sequence joins TRBV7-8 and TRBJ2-1, with D hard to call. The CDR3 loop spans 14 amino acids. CDR1 is SGHVS, CDR2 FQNEAQ, per germline. Deletions cut 6 bases from V and 4 bases from J, with 13 bases between. Written as DNA, the CDR3 is TGTGCCAGCAGTTCCCGGGCCTGGTACAATGAGCAGTTCTTC. This encodes CASSSRAWYNEQFF. Supplemented by reference TRBV7-8 and TRBJ2-1, the full variable domain reads GAGVSQSPRYKVAKRGQDVALRCDPISGHVSLFWYQQALGQGPEFLTYFQNEAQLDKSGLPSDRFFAERPEGSVSTLKIQRTQQEDSAVYLCASSSRAWYNEQFFGPGTRLTVL.

This clone rates as medium-sized. The chain has TRBV6-2 or TRBV6-3 and TRBJ2-1; no definite D call. The CDR3 consists of 14 residues. V lost 3 bases and J lost 5, with 11 bases in between. Germline values: CDR1 MNHEY, CDR2 SVGEGT. The CDR3 region has the DNA TGTGCCAGCAGTTATACGACTCGTAACAATGAGCAGTTCTTC. Translating gives CASSYTTRNNEQFF.

This clone was recorded at least ten times. The chain recombines TRBV19 with TRBJ2-1; 12 bases are a match to TRBD2. V lost 5 bases to trimming and J lost 7 bases; unmatched junction nucleotides: 6. CDR3 size: 15 residues. Germline V CDR1 and CDR2: LNHDA, SQIVND (reference sequence). In DNA form, the CDR3 reads TGTGCCAGTAGTTCGACTAGCGGGAGCCGGAATGAGCAGTTCTTC. It translates to CASSSTSGSRNEQFF.

This clone was counted at least ten times. The chain has TRBV6-2 or TRBV6-3 and TRBJ1-2; D perhaps matches TRBD1 (6 bases). CDR1 and CDR2 (germline): MNHEY, SVGEGT. V gave up 5 bases and J gave up 14 bases, with 24 bases separating them. This CDR3 spans 14 amino acids. CDR3 nucleotides: TGTGCCAGCAGTCTTACAGGGCGACTCGGGGGGGAGACCTTC. Translation: CASSLTGRLGGETF.